What follows describes a single T cell receptor (beta chain). TCRdb's table, derived via immunoSEQ multiplex PCR, lists solely in-frame clones and lacks some. This table has 150,000 to 200,000 clones, roughly 92% appearing once. The source of the sample is a study of T cell responses to AZD1222 COVID-19 vaccine. Germline V gene lookup returns CDR1 MNHEY and CDR2 SMNVEV (reference sequence). J gave up 2 bases and V 0 bases, and 12 bases lay outside the gene matches. CDR3 length: 18 amino acids. The material sequenced was peripheral blood, taken 28 days after the second dose of the MenACWY control vaccine. This rearrangement joins TRBV27 to TRBJ2-5; TRBD2 matches at 7 bases. This receptor was identified in an adult who received the MenACWY meningococcal vaccine as a control. Here the CDR3 reads CASSLSIFPGRPQETQYF. CDR3 sequence (DNA): TGTGCCAGCAGTTTATCGATCTTCCCCGGGAGGCCTCAAGAGACCCAGTACTTC.